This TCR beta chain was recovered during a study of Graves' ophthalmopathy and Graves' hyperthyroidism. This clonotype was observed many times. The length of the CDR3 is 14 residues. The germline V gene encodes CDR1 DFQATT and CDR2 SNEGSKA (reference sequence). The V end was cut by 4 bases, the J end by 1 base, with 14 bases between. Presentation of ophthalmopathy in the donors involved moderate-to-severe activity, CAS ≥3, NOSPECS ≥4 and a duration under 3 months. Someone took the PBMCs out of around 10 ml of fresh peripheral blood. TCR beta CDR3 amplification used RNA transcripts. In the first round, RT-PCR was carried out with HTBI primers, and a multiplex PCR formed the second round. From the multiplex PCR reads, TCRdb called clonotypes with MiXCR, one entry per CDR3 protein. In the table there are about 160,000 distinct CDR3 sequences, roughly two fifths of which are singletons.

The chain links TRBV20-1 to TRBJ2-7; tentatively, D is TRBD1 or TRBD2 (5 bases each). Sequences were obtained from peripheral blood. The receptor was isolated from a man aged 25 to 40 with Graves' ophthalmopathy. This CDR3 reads CSAKWLEGSYEQYF. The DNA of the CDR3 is TGCAGTGCTAAGTGGCTAGAGGGGTCCTACGAGCAGTACTTC.